Given below is one T cell receptor beta chain in context. This sample is part of a study of regulatory dendritic cells for organ transplantation. The protocol was immunoSEQ multiplex PCR, while the TCRdb copy is restricted to in-frame clones and leaves out a portion. The profile covers about 34,000 clones, with around nine tenths appearing a single time and roughly 0.065% taken by the ten largest. CD4+ or CD8+ T cells were sorted as naive CD45RA+ or memory CD45RO+. The length of the CDR3 is 17 residues. The V and J ends lost 2 bases and 3 bases, in that order; junction bases with no gene match: 8. The germline V gene encodes CDR1 SGHNT and CDR2 YYREEE (reference sequence).

The clonotype comes from a human donor in good health. The source material was naive CD4+ T cells from blood. Indicated subset: CD45RA+ naive T cells. V is TRBV5-4 and J is TRBJ2-3; 11 nucleotides line up with TRBD2. CDR3 residues: CASSLKALAGVTDTQYF. In nucleotides, the CDR3 is TGTGCCAGCAGCTTAAAGGCACTAGCGGGGGTTACAGATACGCAGTATTTT.